These 14 T cell receptor beta chains came from one sample sequenced in a study of cytomegalovirus exposure and HLA in healthy donors. With 60 Vbeta and 13 Jbeta primers, the PCR was carried out. Method: immunoSEQ multiplex PCR; TCRdb's copy keeps in-frame clones and lacks some. The repertoire holds 54,000 or so clones, with around three quarters as singletons. Sample: PBMCs. These receptors all come from a woman in her fifties or sixties in good health and CMV-seropositive.

The CDR3 region is CAIRGGGGVNTEAFF. In DNA form, the CDR3 reads TGTGCCATCAGGGGGGGCGGGGGCGTGAACACTGAAGCTTTCTTT. The genes are TRBV10-3 and TRBJ1-1, with D perhaps TRBD1 (6 bases). CDR3 length equals 15 residues. Germline assignment: CDR1 ENHRY and CDR2 SYGVKD. V was trimmed by 6 bases and J by 0 bases, leaving 14 bases between them.

In its sample, this clone was seen once. The chain employs TRBV29-1 and TRBJ2-1; D unresolved. V lost 6 bases to trimming and J lost 14 bases, with 8 bases between them. In germline, CDR1 is SQVTM, CDR2 ANQGSEA. The CDR3 totals 8 residues. CDR3: CSVGKKFF. The CDR3 DNA follows: TGCAGCGTCGGTAAGAAGTTCTTC.

The chain uses TRBV9 and TRBJ2-3; D may be TRBD2 (7 bases). The CDR3 has 15 amino acids. Trimming stripped 0 bases from V and 5 bases from J, with 13 bases between. CDR1 SGDLS and CDR2 YYNGEE come from the germline V gene. CDR3 protein: CASSVDAGARDTQYF. As DNA, the CDR3 is TGTGCCAGCAGCGTAGATGCGGGGGCCAGAGATACGCAGTATTTT.

The chain has TRBV13 and TRBJ2-5; 14 nucleotides line up with TRBD2. Per germline, CDR1 PRHDT and CDR2 FYEKMQ (reference sequence). This CDR3 is built from 18 residues. J was trimmed by 2 bases and V by 6 bases; bases with no gene match: 11. The CDR3 spells CASRRLGLAGAGQETQYF. The DNA of the CDR3 is TGTGCCAGCAGACGTCTGGGACTAGCGGGGGCCGGGCAAGAGACCCAGTACTTC. Together with reference TRBV13 and TRBJ2-5, the CDR3 gives the full variable domain: AAGVIQSPRHLIKEKRETATLKCYPIPRHDTVYWYQQGPGQDPQFLISFYEKMQSDKGSIPDRFSAQQFSDYHSELNMSSLELGDSALYFCASRRLGLAGAGQETQYFGPGTRLLVL.

The chain carries TRBV18 and TRBJ2-5; D might be TRBD2 (5 bases). Germline values: CDR1 KGHSH, CDR2 LQKENI. V gave up 4 bases and J gave up 2 bases, with 11 bases separating them. The CDR3 extends over 14 amino acids. The CDR3 protein is CASSLGLQQETQYF. Written as DNA, the CDR3 is TGTGCCAGCTCACTAGGACTGCAACAAGAGACCCAGTACTTC.

The chain couples TRBV18 to TRBJ1-2; D unclear. Per the germline V gene, CDR1 is KGHSH and CDR2 is LQKENI. The germline V and J ends were trimmed by 5 bases and 6 bases, with 10 bases remaining between them. The CDR3 has 12 amino acids. CDR3 DNA: TGTGCCAGCTCAGAGGGAGTCGATGGCTACACCTTC. Translating it yields CASSEGVDGYTF.

The V call is TRBV5-4, the J call TRBJ1-1; the D gene is possibly TRBD1 (6 bases). Germline V CDR1 and CDR2: SGHNT, YYREEE (reference sequence). The CDR3 runs to 14 residues. Trimming removed 7 bases from V and 0 bases from J, with 13 bases in between. The CDR3 spells CASGDIRMNTEAFF. In DNA form, the CDR3 reads TGTGCCAGCGGGGACATTCGCATGAACACTGAAGCTTTCTTT.

The J gene is TRBJ1-1, the V gene TRBV28; 9 bases agree with TRBD1. Germline CDR1 is MDHEN and CDR2 is SYDVKM. The CDR3 is 16 amino acids. The J segment lost 7 bases and the V segment lost 5 bases, leaving 14 bases of the junction unmatched. The CDR3 DNA reads TGTGCCAGCAGTCTCACGCCAGGGACAGGGAAGATTGAAGCTTTCTTT. It codes for CASSLTPGTGKIEAFF.

The chain employs TRBV19 and TRBJ2-4, with 12 bases aligning to TRBD2. The CDR3 contains 14 residues. The V segment lost 1 base and the J segment 15 bases; nucleotides outside the gene matches: 7. From germline, CDR1 is LNHDA and CDR2 SQIVND (reference sequence). CDR3 region: CASSIGTSGVHPYF. In nucleotides, the CDR3 is TGTGCCAGTAGTATAGGGACTAGCGGGGTTCATCCGTACTTC. The whole variable domain, remainder taken from reference TRBV19 and TRBJ2-4, is DGGITQSPKYLFRKEGQNVTLSCEQNLNHDAMYWYRQDPGQGLRLIYYSQIVNDFQKGDIAEGYSVSREKKESFPLTVTSAQKNPTAFYLCASSIGTSGVHPYFGAGTRLSVL.

The chain couples TRBV5-8 to TRBJ1-5; D unresolved. The germline gives CDR1 SGHTS, CDR2 YDEGEE. Trimming took off 4 bases at V and 15 bases at J, with 17 bases between the two ends. There are 12 residues in the CDR3. The CDR3, as DNA: TGTGCCAGCAGCCTCCACCGGGATGTGTGGCATTTT. Protein sequence: CASSLHRDVWHF.

This chain connects TRBV20-1 to TRBJ1-1, with a possible D match to TRBD1 (6 bases). Looked up from germline, CDR1 is DFQATT and CDR2 is SNEGSKA (reference sequence). V was pared by 6 bases and J by 5 bases, with 10 bases between. The CDR3 has 11 amino acids. The CDR3 nucleotides read TGCAGTGCCCCCAGGGGAACTGAAGCTTTCTTT. Its protein is CSAPRGTEAFF.

V and J are TRBV5-8 and TRBJ2-7, with TRBD1 matching 8 bases. This CDR3 is 13 amino acids long. In germline, CDR1 is SGHTS, CDR2 YDEGEE. V trimming: 6 bases; J trimming: 7 bases; junction bases outside the gene matches: 9. CDR3 DNA: TGTGCCAGCACCTGGACAGGGCGAGAAGAGCAGTACTTC. It codes for CASTWTGREEQYF.

V and J are TRBV5-1 and TRBJ1-1; perhaps TRBD1 as D (5 bases). Trimming took 4 bases from V and 5 from J, leaving 27 bases between them. The CDR3 runs 18 residues. CDR1 SGHRS and CDR2 YFSETQ come from the germline V gene. The CDR3 region has the DNA TGCGCCAGCAGCCCCCGAGGCAGGGCCTTGGGGCGTGGGACTGAAGCTTTCTTT. Its translation is CASSPRGRALGRGTEAFF.

This chain links TRBV27 with TRBJ2-5; a possible D gene is TRBD2 (5 bases). The CDR3 is made up of 14 amino acids. With 2 bases removed from V and 4 bases from J, the gap between germline ends came to 11 bases. Germline CDR1 and CDR2: MNHEY and SMNVEV (reference sequence). CDR3 DNA: TGTGCCAGCAGTTTACGGTTAGGAGGAGAGACCCAGTACTTC. Its translation: CASSLRLGGETQYF.